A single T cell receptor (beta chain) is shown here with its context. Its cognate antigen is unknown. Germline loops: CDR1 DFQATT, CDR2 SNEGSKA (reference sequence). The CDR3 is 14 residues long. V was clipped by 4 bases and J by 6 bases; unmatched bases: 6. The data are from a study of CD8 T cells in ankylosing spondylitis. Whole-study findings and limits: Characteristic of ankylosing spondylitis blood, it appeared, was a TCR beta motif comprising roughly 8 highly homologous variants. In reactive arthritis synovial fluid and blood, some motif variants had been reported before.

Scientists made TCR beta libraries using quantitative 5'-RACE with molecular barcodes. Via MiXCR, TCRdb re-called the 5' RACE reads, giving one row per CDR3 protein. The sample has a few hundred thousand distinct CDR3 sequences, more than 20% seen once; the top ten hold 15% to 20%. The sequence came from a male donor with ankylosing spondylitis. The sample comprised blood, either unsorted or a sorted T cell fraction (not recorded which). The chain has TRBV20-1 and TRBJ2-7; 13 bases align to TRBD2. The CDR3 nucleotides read TGCAGTGCTAACGGACTAGCGGGAGACCCCGAGCAGTACTTC. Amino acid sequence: CSANGLAGDPEQYF.